Each of the 30 T cell receptor beta chains below was sequenced from the same sample in a study of CD8+CD57+ T cells in acquired aplastic anemia (dated by TCRdb to the late 2010s). The data were produced on an Illumina HiSeq 2000. Profiling of TCR beta VDJ combinations and CDR3 sequences used genomic DNA as the template. TCRdb took the public reads, trimmed them with fastp at Q25, ran MiXCR for clone calling and kept in-frame beta chains. Every CDR3 protein is listed once, alongside the most common genes and DNA of its rows. This sample has some 170,000 distinct CDR3 sequences in its table, and just under 45% of those were observed once. Clones ranked in the top ten supply approximately 1% of the sample. The sample comprised sorted CD4+, CD8+, or CD8+CD57+ T cells (not recorded which) from PBMCs. The receptors were sampled from a human donor in good health.

V usage is TRBV7-2 and J usage is TRBJ2-4; TRBD1 matches at 7 bases. Germline values: CDR1 SGHTA, CDR2 FQGNSA. The CDR3 is 15 amino acids. J was trimmed by 6 bases and V by 4 bases; bases with no gene match: 9. Here the CDR3 DNA reads TGTGCCAGCAGCTCCAGACAGGGCTCAGGAAACATTCAGTACTTC. This gives the protein CASSSRQGSGNIQYF.

Comments on this clonotype: This CDR3 is missing its conserved last phenylalanine or tryptophan, likely due to a read error. V is TRBV24-1 and J is TRBJ2-6, with D perhaps matching TRBD1 (5 bases). There are 12 residues in the CDR3. The germline V gene encodes CDR1 KGHDR and CDR2 SFDVKD. With 1 base removed from V and 12 bases from J, the gap between germline ends came to 6 bases. The CDR3 DNA sequence: TGTGCCACCAGTGATTTAAGGGGCGTCCTGACTTAC. Its protein product is CATSDLRGVLTY.

The chain uses TRBV10-3 and TRBJ2-7; 7 positions agree with TRBD2. The CDR3 extends over 13 amino acids. V trimming: 0 bases; J trimming: 5 bases; junction bases outside the gene matches: 1. Per germline, CDR1 ENHRY and CDR2 SYGVKD. CDR3 in DNA: TGTGCCATCAGTGAGTCGGGAGGGAACGAGCAGTACTTC. Translated, it gives CAISESGGNEQYF.

The chain recombines TRBV29-1 with TRBJ2-2; tentatively, D is TRBD1 (5 bases). CDR1 is SQVTM, CDR2 ANQGSEA, per germline. With 5 bases removed from V and 3 bases from J, the gap between germline ends came to 10 bases. This CDR3 region has 13 residues. The CDR3 region is CSVFTGDTGELFF. For the CDR3, the DNA is TGCAGCGTTTTCACAGGCGACACCGGGGAGCTGTTTTTT.

The table lists this clonotype with a few counts. Given a much more abundant clone one base away, this may be a read error. CDR3 coding DNA: TGCAGTGCTACCGGGCGGGACGAGCAGCTCTTC. Its protein is CSATGRDEQLF. The chain has TRBV20-1 and TRBJ2-1, with D possibly matching TRBD2 (6 bases). Germline CDR1 DFQATT, CDR2 SNEGSKA (reference sequence). This CDR3 comprises 11 residues.

The CDR3 DNA reads as TGTGCCAGCACCCAAGTCGTTATCTACGAGCAGTACTTC. It yields the protein CASTQVVIYEQYF. The rearrangement joins TRBV2 to TRBJ2-7; D gene ambiguous. CDR1 and CDR2 (germline): SNHLY, FYNNEI. The CDR3 sequence is 13 residues long. Trimming took off 7 bases at V and 3 bases at J, with 13 bases between the two ends.

The genes are TRBV20-1 and TRBJ1-2; perhaps TRBD1 as D (6 bases). The germline V gene encodes CDR1 DFQATT and CDR2 SNEGSKA (reference sequence). This CDR3 contains 13 residues. V lost 0 bases and J lost 6, with 11 bases in between. For the CDR3, the DNA is TGCAGTGCTAGAGATCCCAGGACAGATGGCTACACCTTC. Its translation is CSARDPRTDGYTF.

CDR3 nucleotide sequence: TGTGCCAGCAGTGAAGCGCTTCGCAATCAGCCCCAGCATTTT. Its protein is CASSEALRNQPQHF. This rearrangement joins TRBV2 to TRBJ1-5, with no clear D. V was clipped by 0 bases and J by 2 bases, with 5 bases between them. Germline V CDR1 and CDR2: SNHLY, FYNNEI. The CDR3 runs 14 residues.

This clonotype was found once. This rearrangement joins TRBV10-3 to TRBJ1-2; 8 bases align to TRBD1. This CDR3 region has 13 residues. The V gene end was trimmed by 7 bases and the J gene end by 8 bases; junction bases not matched to a gene: 9. The germline V gene encodes CDR1 ENHRY and CDR2 SYGVKD. This chain's CDR3 is CAITSTGEQGYTF. For the CDR3, the DNA is TGTGCCATCACCTCGACAGGGGAGCAAGGCTACACCTTC.

Many counts were recorded for this clonotype. The chain links TRBV19 to TRBJ2-3; the match to TRBD2 covers 13 bases. The CDR3 consists of 16 residues. J lost 2 bases, V lost 5 bases, and 4 bases had no gene match. The V gene's germline CDR1 is LNHDA and CDR2 SQIVND (reference sequence). CDR3 in amino acids: CASSLLAGGVTDTQYF. For the CDR3, the DNA is TGTGCCAGTAGTTTACTAGCGGGGGGGGTCACAGATACGCAGTATTTT.

About this clonotype itself: The junction departs from germline at one end; a sequencing error may be responsible. V is TRBV11-3 and J is TRBJ1-1; D is undetermined. In germline, CDR1 is SGHNT, CDR2 YENEEA. This CDR3 has 18 amino acids. CDR3 sequence reads: CANSLGGRTVGMNTEAFF. CDR3 nucleotide sequence: TGTGCCAACAGCTTAGGTGGACGGACCGTGGGCATGAACACTGAAGCTTTCTTT.

This clonotype was counted ten times or more. This chain connects TRBV7-6 to TRBJ2-5, with D unclear. The CDR3 loop spans 14 amino acids. Per germline, CDR1 SGHVS and CDR2 FNYEAQ. The V end lost 8 bases, the J end lost 5 bases, and 18 bases lay between the germline ends. The CDR3 DNA reads as TGTGCCAGCTTTTCTGGTGGGCCCGCCGAGACCCAGTACTTC. This codes for CASFSGGPAETQYF.

This clonotype was counted only a few times. The chain carries TRBV12-3 or TRBV12-4 and TRBJ2-5; 9 bases are shared with TRBD1. V lost 3 bases and J lost 5; bases outside the gene matches: 13. The CDR3 has 17 amino acids. The CDR3 DNA reads as TGTGCCAGCAGTTTTGGGGTCCGGACAGGGGTAGGGGAGACCCAGTACTTC. Translation: CASSFGVRTGVGETQYF.

This clonotype was picked up a small number of times. V and J are TRBV20-1 and TRBJ2-2; D possibly corresponds to TRBD1 (6 bases). V shed 5 bases and J shed 3 bases, with 19 bases lying between them. The CDR3 consists of 16 residues. Germline loops: CDR1 DFQATT, CDR2 SNEGSKA (reference sequence). CDR3 amino acids: CSAPQKDRKHTGELFF. The CDR3 region has the DNA TGCAGTGCTCCCCAAAAAGACAGGAAACACACCGGGGAGCTGTTTTTT.

In this sample, this clonotype turned up many times. The V call is TRBV5-5, the J call TRBJ2-5; TRBD2 aligns across 8 bases. From germline, CDR1 is SGHKS and CDR2 YYEKEE (reference sequence). The CDR3 has 15 amino acids. V lost 1 base, J lost 1 base, and 3 bases stayed unmatched. In DNA form, the CDR3 reads TGTGCCAGCAGCTTGTTTAGCGGGACCCAAGAGACCCAGTACTTC. Encoded protein: CASSLFSGTQETQYF.

The chain employs TRBV24-1 and TRBJ1-4, with TRBD1 identical over 7 bases. The CDR3 length is 13 residues. Germline trimming cut 9 bases from V and 3 bases from J; bases unmatched to any gene: 3. Germline V lookup: CDR1 KGHDR, CDR2 SFDVKD. The CDR3 sequence: CATRQGPNEKLFF. The CDR3 coding sequence is TGTGCCACCCGACAGGGCCCTAATGAAAAACTGTTTTTT.

The chain links TRBV2 to TRBJ2-7, with TRBD2 identical over 9 bases. Germline V gene sequence: CDR1 SNHLY, CDR2 FYNNEI. The trim removed 4 bases at V and 2 bases at J, leaving 3 bases unmatched. This CDR3 is 14 amino acids long. For the CDR3, the DNA is TGTGCCAGCAGTGCCAGCGGGGGGCCCTACGAGCAGTACTTC. Protein sequence: CASSASGGPYEQYF.

This clonotype was counted at least ten times. This sequence joins TRBV10-3 and TRBJ2-1; D possibly uses TRBD1 or TRBD2 (5 bases each). The CDR3 loop spans 13 amino acids. Looked up from germline, CDR1 is ENHRY and CDR2 is SYGVKD. Deletions cut 8 bases from V and 5 bases from J, with 13 bases between. The CDR3 DNA is TGTGCCATCTCCCCGAGGGGAGACAATGAGCAGTTCTTC. Residues: CAISPRGDNEQFF.

This clonotype was counted at least ten times. The DNA of the CDR3 is TGTGCGACGGGACCCCATATGGCAGATACGCAGTATTTT. This sequence encodes CATGPHMADTQYF. V is TRBV7-8 and J is TRBJ2-3; perhaps D is TRBD1 or TRBD2 (5 bases each). This CDR3 region has 13 residues. CDR1 is SGHVS, CDR2 FQNEAQ, per germline.

This clonotype was seen many times. The rearrangement links TRBV9 to TRBJ1-5, with D unresolved. The CDR3 totals 13 residues. Trimming removed 0 bases from V and 7 bases from J, with 8 bases in between. Germline V gene lookup returns CDR1 SGDLS and CDR2 YYNGEE. This CDR3 is CASSVDGVQPQHF. CDR3 in DNA: TGTGCCAGCAGCGTAGACGGAGTCCAGCCCCAGCATTTT.

About this clonotype itself: This clone may be a read error of a much larger clone one base away. The rearrangement links TRBV7-2 to TRBJ2-3, with D possibly being TRBD1 (6 bases). Germline loops: CDR1 SGHTA, CDR2 FQGNSA. This CDR3 contains 14 residues. V lost 1 base and J lost 4, with 9 bases in between. As DNA, the CDR3 is TGTGCCAGCAGCTTAGGCAGGGGTCCAGATACGCAGTATTTT. Its protein product is CASSLGRGPDTQYF.

As for this clonotype: A read error is possible here, since a much larger clone lies one base away. The chain uses TRBV6-1 and TRBJ2-1; tentative D call: TRBD2 (6 bases). The CDR3 is 15 residues long. From germline, CDR1 is MNHNS and CDR2 SASEGT. The DNA of the CDR3 is TGTGCCAGCAGGAACCTAGCGCCCGGTTACAATGAGCAGTCCTTC. As protein: CASRNLAPGYNEQSF.

This sequence joins TRBV19 and TRBJ1-3; D remains ambiguous. CDR1 LNHDA and CDR2 SQIVND come from the germline V gene (reference sequence). This CDR3 is built from 15 residues. Trimming cost V 3 bases and J 0 bases, with 9 bases left between them. CDR3 bases: TGTGCCAGTAGTATTTTTGGCCTCTCTGGAAACACCATATATTTT. Translation: CASSIFGLSGNTIYF.

This chain links TRBV12-3 or TRBV12-4 with TRBJ2-3; 7 bases are a match to TRBD1. The V gene end was trimmed by 6 bases and the J gene end by 3 bases; junction bases not matched to a gene: 6. This CDR3 has 14 residues. CDR3 sequence: CASSRAGGTDTQYF. As DNA, the CDR3 is TGTGCCAGCAGCCGGGCAGGGGGAACAGATACGCAGTATTTT.

At least ten counts were recorded for this clonotype. The V call is TRBV11-2, the J call TRBJ1-6; 9 bases are shared with TRBD1. The CDR3 has 16 amino acids. Germline V gene sequence: CDR1 SGHAT, CDR2 FQNNGV. The ends lost 2 bases at V and 8 bases at J; junction bases unmatched: 7. In nucleotides, the CDR3 is TGTGCCAGCAGCTTAAGCCCCGGGACAGGGTATTCACCCCTCCACTTT. It specifies CASSLSPGTGYSPLHF.

Points on this clonotype: This sequence may be a read error, since a much larger clone differs from it by one base. V usage is TRBV6-1 and J usage is TRBJ2-1, with D hard to call. CDR3 length: 11 amino acids. Germline values: CDR1 MNHNS, CDR2 SASEGT. V lost 5 bases, J lost 13 bases, and 12 bases lay in between. The chain's CDR3 is CASSRENSQFF. Here the CDR3 DNA reads TGTGCCAGCAGTCGAGAAAACAGTCAGTTCTTC.

The chain couples TRBV19 to TRBJ2-1, with D maybe TRBD2 (7 bases). This CDR3 contains 13 residues. Germline-derived CDR1 and CDR2 are LNHDA and SQIVND (reference sequence). Between the trimmed V and J ends, which lost 1 base and 10 bases, there was a span of 11 bases. CDR3 amino acids: CASSIGRGGEQFF. Written as DNA, the CDR3 is TGTGCCAGTAGTATAGGAAGGGGGGGGGAGCAGTTCTTC.

V and J are TRBV5-4 and TRBJ2-5, with D perhaps TRBD2 (7 bases). Trimming took 0 bases from V and 3 from J, leaving 15 bases between them. This CDR3 is 16 amino acids long. Germline CDR1 and CDR2: SGHNT and YYREEE (reference sequence). CDR3 sequence: CASSLGTRGAEETQYF. The CDR3 DNA sequence: TGTGCCAGCAGCTTGGGCACCCGGGGGGCCGAAGAGACCCAGTACTTC.

The chain employs TRBV15 and TRBJ2-7, with D possibly being TRBD2 (7 bases). Trimming took 0 bases from V and 2 from J, leaving 17 bases between them. Germline loops: CDR1 LNHNV, CDR2 YYDKDF (reference sequence). The CDR3 has 17 amino acids. CDR3 nucleotides: TGTGCCACCAGCAGAGAATCTGGGGGGGCGCAAACCTACGAGCAGTACTTC. Protein product: CATSRESGGAQTYEQYF.

This clonotype was seen a few times. The rearrangement uses TRBV5-5 and TRBJ2-5, with D perhaps TRBD1 (6 bases). V dropped 0 bases and J dropped 2 bases, with 14 bases sitting between them. The germline V gene encodes CDR1 SGHKS and CDR2 YYEKEE (reference sequence). This CDR3 contains 16 residues. The DNA for the CDR3 is TGTGCCAGCAGCTTGGCCGGGTGGACAGCTCAAGAGACCCAGTACTTC. It yields the protein CASSLAGWTAQETQYF. Together with reference TRBV5-5 and TRBJ2-5, the CDR3 gives the full variable domain: DAGVTQSPTHLIKTRGQQVTLRCSPISGHKSVSWYQQVLGQGPQFIFQYYEKEERGRGNFPDRFSARQFPNYSSELNVNALLLGDSALYLCASSLAGWTAQETQYFGPGTRLLVL.